The 28 T cell receptor beta chains below come from one sample, sequenced in a study of shared clonotypes between healthy human individuals. The table came from immunoSEQ multiplex PCR; TCRdb's copy has only in-frame clones and leaves some out. This table has more than 1,200,000 clones, approximately 98.5% appearing once. The sample taken for sequencing was naive CD4+ T cells sorted from blood. The subset denotes: CD45RA+ positively selected. The receptors originated from a man aged 25 to 45 in good health.

V usage is TRBV7-2 and J usage is TRBJ2-4; the D gene is possibly TRBD2 (5 bases). Germline lookup yields CDR1 SGHTA and CDR2 FQGNSA. Between the trimmed V and J ends, which lost 1 base and 3 bases, there was a span of 13 bases. CDR3 length equals 16 residues. The CDR3 is CASSLVGGLGKNIQYF. DNA for the CDR3: TGTGCCAGCAGCTTAGTCGGAGGTCTGGGCAAAAACATTCAGTACTTC.

The V gene is TRBV6-4, the J gene TRBJ2-1, with TRBD2 identical over 9 bases. Germline V CDR1 and CDR2: MRHNA, SNTAGT. This CDR3 has 17 residues. The ends lost 0 bases at V and 10 bases at J; junction bases unmatched: 13. CDR3 DNA sequence: TGTGCCAGCAGTGACTCGAGTCCTCGCGGGAGGGCAGGAGAGCAGTTCTTC. Its translation: CASSDSSPRGRAGEQFF.

This chain uses TRBV2 with TRBJ2-1; 9 nucleotides line up with TRBD1. Germline CDR1 and CDR2: SNHLY and FYNNEI. This CDR3 contains 16 residues. The junction had 13 bases not matched to a gene; V was cut back by 7 bases and J by 6 bases. The CDR3 region is CASNDLPGTGPNEQFF. The CDR3 nucleotides read TGTGCCAGCAATGACCTACCCGGGACAGGGCCCAATGAGCAGTTCTTC.

DNA for the CDR3: TGTGCCAGCAGAGGGGGGTTGGATGAAAAACTGTTTTTT. Its protein product is CASRGGLDEKLFF. The chain links TRBV6-4 to TRBJ1-4, with a possible D match to TRBD1 (6 bases). V gave up 6 bases and J gave up 6 bases, with 11 bases separating them. CDR1 and CDR2 (germline): MRHNA, SNTAGT. CDR3 length equals 13 residues.

V is TRBV4-2 and J is TRBJ2-2, with D perhaps TRBD2 (6 bases). The CDR3 has 14 residues. Trimming left V 4 bases short and J 6 bases short, with 12 bases between. Looked up from germline, CDR1 is LGHNA and CDR2 is YNFKEQ. Written as DNA, the CDR3 is TGTGCCAGCAGCCGGGGACTCGAATCCGGGGAGCTGTTTTTT. Translating it yields CASSRGLESGELFF.

The CDR3 sequence: CASSSARVPGANVLTF. For the CDR3, the DNA is TGTGCCAGCAGCTCTGCCAGGGTCCCTGGGGCCAACGTCCTGACTTTC. V usage is TRBV9 and J usage is TRBJ2-6, with D possibly being TRBD1 (5 bases). Trimming took 4 bases from V and 2 from J, leaving 13 bases between them. The CDR3 length is 16 residues. CDR1 and CDR2 (germline): SGDLS, YYNGEE.

The chain links TRBV27 to TRBJ2-1, with TRBD2 identical over 7 bases. Trimming at V came to 3 bases and at J to 4 bases, leaving 3 bases not matched to a gene. The CDR3 runs 14 residues. CDR1 and CDR2 from the germline V gene are MNHEY and SMNVEV (reference sequence). CDR3 residues: CASSFGGRYNEQFF. CDR3 sequence (DNA): TGTGCCAGCAGTTTTGGCGGGAGATACAATGAGCAGTTCTTC.

The chain links TRBV6-1 to TRBJ2-7; D is ambiguous. The length of the CDR3 is 13 residues. Germline-derived CDR1 and CDR2 are MNHNS and SASEGT. Trimming stripped 5 bases from V and 6 bases from J, with 14 bases between. The CDR3 here is CASSQEGLGEQYF. CDR3 in DNA: TGTGCCAGCAGTCAAGAAGGGCTGGGCGAGCAGTACTTC.

The chain combines TRBV5-1 with TRBJ1-2, with D possibly being TRBD1 (6 bases). The CDR3 covers 14 residues. Germline CDR1 is SGHRS and CDR2 is YFSETQ. The ends were cut back, 0 bases at V and 6 bases at J, with 12 bases in the middle. CDR3 DNA sequence: TGCGCCAGCAGCTTGGCTCCGGCAGGGGATGGCTACACCTTC. It is translated as CASSLAPAGDGYTF.

The chain combines TRBV7-8 with TRBJ2-7; a weak D match, TRBD2 (6 bases). This CDR3 has 15 residues. CDR1 SGHVS and CDR2 FQNEAQ come from the germline V gene. V was pared by 5 bases and J by 2 bases, with 16 bases between. The CDR3, as DNA: TGTGCCAGCAGCCCCTTTTCCGGGAGAGCCTACGAGCAGTACTTC. This codes for CASSPFSGRAYEQYF.

V usage is TRBV29-1 and J usage is TRBJ2-7, with TRBD2 as a possible D gene (5 bases). The V and J ends lost 4 bases and 3 bases respectively, with 16 bases between them. In germline, CDR1 is SQVTM, CDR2 ANQGSEA. The CDR3 totals 14 residues. The CDR3 protein is CSVVGRGSHYEQYF. The CDR3 nucleotides are TGCAGCGTTGTAGGACGAGGGAGTCACTACGAGCAGTACTTC.

V is TRBV10-3 and J is TRBJ2-4; D is possibly TRBD1 or TRBD2 (7 bases each). The V and J ends lost 3 bases and 5 bases respectively, with 17 bases between them. Germline V gene data show CDR1 as ENHRY and CDR2 as SYGVKD. The CDR3 spans 16 residues. DNA of the CDR3: TGTGCCATCAGTGATCCATCCAGGGGGAGGGAAAACATTCAGTACTTC. It is translated as CAISDPSRGRENIQYF.

This sequence joins TRBV7-2 and TRBJ1-1; D gene ambiguous. Germline V gene sequence: CDR1 SGHTA, CDR2 FQGNSA. The CDR3 extends over 12 amino acids. Between the trimmed V and J ends, which lost 5 bases and 0 bases, there was a span of 4 bases. The CDR3 loop is CASSQVNTEAFF. CDR3 nucleotides: TGTGCCAGCAGCCAGGTGAACACTGAAGCTTTCTTT.

J is TRBJ2-5 and V is TRBV28, with a possible D match to TRBD1 (5 bases). V was trimmed by 6 bases and J by 2 bases, leaving 16 bases between them. This CDR3 is built from 15 residues. The germline V gene encodes CDR1 MDHEN and CDR2 SYDVKM. CDR3 in DNA: TGTGCCAGCAGCCCGACCGACAGTGAACAAGAGACCCAGTACTTC. Residues: CASSPTDSEQETQYF.

The V and J genes are TRBV19 and TRBJ2-2; 15 positions match TRBD2. Germline V gives CDR1 LNHDA, CDR2 SQIVND (reference sequence). J was trimmed by 5 bases and V by 7 bases; bases with no gene match: 5. The CDR3 length is 16 residues. The CDR3 region is CASKSGTSGGTGELFF. Here the CDR3 DNA reads TGTGCCAGTAAATCTGGGACTAGCGGGGGGACCGGGGAGCTGTTTTTT.

Turning to this clone: This sample also contains other DNA sequences that code for the same CDR3. V is TRBV28 and J is TRBJ2-2; D call uncertain. This CDR3 comprises 13 residues. Deletions cut 3 bases from V and 2 bases from J, with 4 bases between. Per germline, CDR1 MDHEN and CDR2 SYDVKM. The chain's CDR3 is CASSLSNTGELFF. The CDR3 DNA sequence: TGTGCCAGCAGTTTGAGTAACACCGGGGAGCTGTTTTTT.

Only one count was recorded for this clone. The rearrangement links TRBV5-1 to TRBJ2-1, with 9 bases identical to TRBD2. This CDR3 is 21 amino acids long. Germline CDR1 and CDR2: SGHRS and YFSETQ. Trimming at V came to 2 bases and at J to 5 bases, leaving 23 bases not matched to a gene. CDR3 bases: TGCGCCAGCAGCTTCTACCGGGTGGGGGGACTAGCAATGTCACCAGACAATGAGCAGTTCTTC. As protein: CASSFYRVGGLAMSPDNEQFF.

The CDR3, as DNA: TGTGCCAGCAGCTTAGTCCGGGGAATTAGTCAGCCCCAGCATTTT. Its protein product is CASSLVRGISQPQHF. The chain links TRBV11-2 to TRBJ1-5; D ambiguous. The V and J ends lost 1 base and 6 bases respectively, with 13 bases between them. From germline, CDR1 is SGHAT and CDR2 FQNNGV. This CDR3 is 15 amino acids long. The variable domain in full, completed from reference TRBV11-2 and TRBJ1-5, reads EAGVAQSPRYKIIEKRQSVAFWCNPISGHATLYWYQQILGQGPKLLIQFQNNGVVDDSQLPKDRFSAERLKGVDSTLKIQPAKLEDSAVYLCASSLVRGISQPQHFGDGTRLSIL.

CDR3 residues: CASAEDRVRTGELFF. DNA for the CDR3: TGTGCCAGCGCGGAAGACAGGGTACGCACCGGGGAGCTGTTTTTT. The chain combines TRBV2 with TRBJ2-2; the match to TRBD1 covers 7 bases. The germline V gene has CDR1 SNHLY and CDR2 FYNNEI. The V and J ends lost 8 bases and 4 bases, in that order; junction bases with no gene match: 10. This CDR3 is 15 amino acids long.

The chain links TRBV2 to TRBJ1-5; TRBD1 might be the D (6 bases). Germline CDR1 SNHLY, CDR2 FYNNEI. Between the trimmed V and J ends, which lost 6 bases and 6 bases, there was a span of 15 bases. The CDR3 length is 14 residues. For the CDR3, the DNA is TGTGCCAGCAGCGAGAACAGGGTGGGTCAGCCCCAGCATTTT. Protein sequence: CASSENRVGQPQHF.

This clone was seen more than once but under ten times. This chain uses TRBV6-5 with TRBJ1-5, with 8 bases aligning to TRBD1. Germline V lookup: CDR1 MNHEY, CDR2 SVGAGI. V lost 6 bases to trimming and J lost 5 bases; unmatched junction nucleotides: 9. The CDR3 runs to 15 residues. The CDR3 DNA reads TGTGCCAGCAGATCTCAGGGGGCGACGGATCAGCCCCAGCATTTT. It is translated as CASRSQGATDQPQHF.

This chain connects TRBV7-9 to TRBJ2-1; TRBD2 matches at 10 bases. CDR3 length: 17 amino acids. Germline V lookup: CDR1 SEHNR, CDR2 FQNEAQ (reference sequence). With 4 bases clipped from V and 8 bases from J, the junction kept 14 bases outside the gene matches. CDR3 in DNA: TGTGCCAGCAGCTCTAGACTAGCGGGCAACAAGCAGCATGAGCAGTTCTTC. Translated, it gives CASSSRLAGNKQHEQFF.

This chain joins TRBV19 and TRBJ1-1, with 7 bases that match TRBD1. CDR3 length equals 16 residues. Germline loops: CDR1 LNHDA, CDR2 SQIVND (reference sequence). The V segment lost 8 bases and the J segment 1 base; nucleotides outside the gene matches: 13. The CDR3 DNA is TGTGCCAGTTCACAGGGGCCCGTACCCTCGAACACTGAAGCTTTCTTT. Residues: CASSQGPVPSNTEAFF. Drawing the rest from reference TRBV19 and TRBJ1-1, the complete variable domain is DGGITQSPKYLFRKEGQNVTLSCEQNLNHDAMYWYRQDPGQGLRLIYYSQIVNDFQKGDIAEGYSVSREKKESFPLTVTSAQKNPTAFYLCASSQGPVPSNTEAFFGQGTRLTVV.

The V gene is TRBV9, the J gene TRBJ2-3, with D perhaps TRBD1 or TRBD2 (5 bases each). The CDR3 runs 15 residues. V lost 1 base to trimming and J lost 5 bases, with 14 bases between them. Germline V lookup: CDR1 SGDLS, CDR2 YYNGEE. CDR3: CASSVSVGRVDTQYF. DNA of the CDR3: TGTGCCAGCAGCGTATCGGTGGGGCGGGTAGATACGCAGTATTTT.

The chain combines TRBV28 with TRBJ2-7, with D unresolved. Deletions cut 2 bases from V and 7 bases from J, with 9 bases between. The germline V gene has CDR1 MDHEN and CDR2 SYDVKM. This CDR3 region has 12 residues. CDR3 DNA: TGTGCCAGCAGTTTAAGATGGCCAGAGCAGTACTTC. It codes for CASSLRWPEQYF.

DNA of the CDR3: TGTGCCAGCAGAGAGCCGGGACGGAACAATCAGCCCCAGCATTTT. Residues: CASREPGRNNQPQHF. This sequence joins TRBV28 and TRBJ1-5; D perhaps matches TRBD1 (5 bases). CDR3 size: 15 residues. Per the germline V gene, CDR1 is MDHEN and CDR2 is SYDVKM. Trimming took 6 bases from V and 3 from J, leaving 15 bases between them. Full variable domain (missing parts from reference TRBV28 and TRBJ1-5): DVKVTQSSRYLVKRTGEKVFLECVQDMDHENMFWYRQDPGLGLRLIYFSYDVKMKEKGDIPEGYSVSREKKERFSLILESASTNQTSMYLCASREPGRNNQPQHFGDGTRLSIL.

This rearrangement joins TRBV7-9 to TRBJ2-1, with TRBD2 matching 13 bases. CDR1 is SEHNR and CDR2 is FQNEAQ in the germline V gene (reference sequence). Trimming at V came to 5 bases and at J to 7 bases, leaving 5 bases not matched to a gene. The CDR3 sequence is 15 residues long. The CDR3 here is CASSRTSGSTNEQFF. Written as DNA, the CDR3 is TGTGCCAGCAGCCGGACTAGCGGGAGTACGAATGAGCAGTTCTTC.

J is TRBJ2-7 and V is TRBV11-2; no clear D gene. The V and J ends lost 3 bases and 5 bases respectively, with 5 bases between them. The CDR3 sequence is 11 residues long. CDR1 SGHAT and CDR2 FQNNGV come from the germline V gene. The chain's CDR3 is CASSFLNEQYF. As DNA, the CDR3 is TGTGCCAGCAGCTTTTTGAACGAGCAGTACTTC.